The clone carrying this T cell receptor beta chain was observed many times. Its cognate antigen is unknown. The data are from a study of neurological immune-mediated disorders. The V and J ends lost 6 bases and 7 bases respectively, with 22 bases between them. The length of the CDR3 is 16 residues. CDR1 and CDR2 (germline): MNHEY, SVGEGT. Notes on the study in general: The study phylogenetically grouped the repertoires of 18 of 34 multiple sclerosis patients into one related-CDR3 cluster, a possible signature.

Unsorted libraries were prepared from 2 million PBMCs held at -80 C. With 10-nucleotide random UMIs, 5'RACE was used to make the cDNA. Every sequencing run produced over 160 million TCR-beta sequences, and the sequences from any one run covered 15-18 subjects. MiXCR, run by TCRdb on the 5' RACE reads, gives a single entry per CDR3 protein. The data contain around 69,000 distinct CDR3 sequences, 4.5% of them seen just once; the ten biggest clones take up 6.9%. This chain joins TRBV6-2 or TRBV6-3 and TRBJ1-5; no firm D call. Sequenced: PBMCs. This TCR was sampled from a young man with multiple sclerosis. CDR3 sequence (DNA): TGTGCCAGCAGCGACCTGGACGCCGTGGTAGAACAGCCCCAGCATTTT. It specifies CASSDLDAVVEQPQHF.